Sequencing of this TCR beta chain was carried out in a study of cytomegalovirus exposure and HLA in healthy donors. The study ran its PCR with 60 Vbeta and 13 Jbeta primers. TCRdb keeps only in-frame clones here, not all; method: immunoSEQ multiplex PCR. The sample shows over 150,000 clones, roughly 76% of them seen only once. The CDR3 length is 11 residues. Per germline, CDR1 SGHTA and CDR2 FQGNSA. Trimming took 6 bases from V and 8 from J, leaving 10 bases between them. The sequence came from a woman between 50 and 59 years old in good health and CMV-seronegative. The sequenced sample was PBMCs. The genes are TRBV7-2 and TRBJ1-1; possibly TRBD1 for D (6 bases). CDR3 bases: TGTGCCAGCAGTAACAGGGAAGAAGCTTTCTTT. Protein product: CASSNREEAFF.